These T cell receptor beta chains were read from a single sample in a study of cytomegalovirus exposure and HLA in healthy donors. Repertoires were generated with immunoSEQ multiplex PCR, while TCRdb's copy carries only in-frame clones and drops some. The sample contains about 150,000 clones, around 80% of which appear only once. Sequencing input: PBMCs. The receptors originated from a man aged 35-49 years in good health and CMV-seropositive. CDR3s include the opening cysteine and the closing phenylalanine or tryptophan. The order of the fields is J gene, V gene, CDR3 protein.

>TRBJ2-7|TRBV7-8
CASSGQTYEQYF
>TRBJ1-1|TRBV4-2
CASSQEPIAGNTEAFF
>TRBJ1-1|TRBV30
CAWRAGNTEAFF
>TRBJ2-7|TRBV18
CASSPLGALSYEQYF
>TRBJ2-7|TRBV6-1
CASSVGSGFGEQYF
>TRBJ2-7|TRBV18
CASSPQGHKSYEQYF
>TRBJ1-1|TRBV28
CASSPLRGRDTEAFF
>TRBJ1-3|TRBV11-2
CASSRTGGRGNTIYF
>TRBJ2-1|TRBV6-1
CASAAGGTYNEQFF
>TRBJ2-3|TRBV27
CASSIQRSTDTQYF
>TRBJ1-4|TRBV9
CASSLIGGTNEKLFF
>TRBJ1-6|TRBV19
CASSSSSYNSPLHF
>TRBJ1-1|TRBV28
CASSIPTGGNTEAFF
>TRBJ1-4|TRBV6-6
CASSYGGQGGEKLFF
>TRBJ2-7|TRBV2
CASREAGGPPYEQYF
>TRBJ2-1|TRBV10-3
CAIREQLAVAYNEQFF
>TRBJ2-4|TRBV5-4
CASSLGREGKNIQYF
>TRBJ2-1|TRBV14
CASSQRGGSSYNEQFF
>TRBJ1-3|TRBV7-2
CASSLNTRNTIYF
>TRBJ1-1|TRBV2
CASSPGLNTEAFF
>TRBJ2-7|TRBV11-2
CASSFGQEVTEQYF
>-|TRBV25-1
CASSPSGRGDEQYF
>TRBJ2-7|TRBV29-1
CSVGARAGEQYF
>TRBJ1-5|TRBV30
CAWSRGFSNQPQHF
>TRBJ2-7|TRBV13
CASSLGRGDEQYF
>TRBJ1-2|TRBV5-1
CASSLIRESGYTF
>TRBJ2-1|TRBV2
CASQGVQGARNEQFF
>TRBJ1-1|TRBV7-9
CASSLVRGGASHTEAFF
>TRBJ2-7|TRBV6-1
CASRPRTGEGNEQYF
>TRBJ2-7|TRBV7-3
CASSVDRAREQYF
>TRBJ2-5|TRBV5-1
CASTHSSGQETQYF
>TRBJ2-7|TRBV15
CATSLGLAVGYEQYF
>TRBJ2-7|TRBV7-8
CASSPGGSGRGNEQYF
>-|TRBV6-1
CASLSEANYEQYF
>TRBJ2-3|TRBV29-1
CSVRRGRGVTDTQYF
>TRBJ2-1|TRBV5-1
CASSRRSGGADNEQFF